What follows are 26 T cell receptor beta chains derived from one specimen sequenced in a study of vaccination and CD4 T cells after COVID-19. An Oncomine TCR Beta short-read assay was used to sequence the DNA from cultured CD4+ T cells. TCRdb ran MiXCR on the PCR reads and lists one entry per CDR3 protein. The data hold about 11,000 distinct CDR3 sequences, with 54% observed a single time. Their target antigens are unknown. Treatment denoted: roughly 10-day PBMC culture with coronavirus spike peptide pools or control peptides (ViraFEST assay). The sample was CD4+ T cells from blood, cultured in vitro. These receptors were collected from a human donor who had recovered from COVID-19.

This chain connects TRBV4-1 to TRBJ1-2; D possibly corresponds to TRBD1 (5 bases). Germline V CDR1 and CDR2: MGHRA, YSYEKL. CDR3 length: 16 residues. The V end lost 4 bases, the J end lost 6 bases, and 21 bases lay between the germline ends. The CDR3 nucleotides read TGCGCCAGCAGCCCAGCGCCTCCCCGGGACGCACATGGCTACACCTTC. Translation: CASSPAPPRDAHGYTF.

The chain couples TRBV29-1 to TRBJ2-7; D not resolved. The CDR3 sequence is 12 residues long. From germline, CDR1 is SQVTM and CDR2 ANQGSEA. With 0 bases removed from V and 2 bases from J, the gap between germline ends came to 5 bases. CDR3 sequence reads: CSVEEATYEQYF. Here the CDR3 DNA reads TGCAGCGTTGAAGAGGCCACCTACGAGCAGTACTTC.

This chain uses TRBV18 with TRBJ2-3; D gene uncertain. CDR1 and CDR2 from the germline V gene are KGHSH and LQKENI. The ends were cut back, 2 bases at V and 2 bases at J, with 8 bases in the middle. The CDR3 sequence is 14 residues long. Here the CDR3 DNA reads TGTGCCAGCTCACCAGTCTTTAACACAGATACGCAGTATTTT. This translates into CASSPVFNTDTQYF.

This clonotype was detected only a few times. The chain carries TRBV6-5 and TRBJ2-2, with unresolved D. The CDR3 runs 14 residues. Germline CDR1 is MNHEY and CDR2 is SVGAGI. Trimming removed 1 base from V and 1 base from J, with 4 bases in between. Here the CDR3 reads CASSYFQNTGELFF. The CDR3 nucleotides read TGTGCCAGCAGTTACTTCCAGAACACCGGGGAGCTGTTTTTT.

This clonotype was detected only a few times. The genes are TRBV20-1 and TRBJ1-2; weak D call: TRBD1 (6 bases). The V end lost 5 bases, the J end lost 0 bases, and 16 bases lay between the germline ends. The germline V gene has CDR1 DFQATT and CDR2 SNEGSKA (reference sequence). The length of the CDR3 is 15 residues. CDR3 in DNA: TGCAGTGCTCCGGGACAACTGATCTCTAACTATGGCTACACCTTC. This translates into CSAPGQLISNYGYTF.

This clonotype has just one count. V usage is TRBV20-1 and J usage is TRBJ2-3; D may be TRBD2 (6 bases). CDR1 and CDR2 from the germline V gene are DFQATT and SNEGSKA (reference sequence). The CDR3 sequence is 13 residues long. V lost 2 bases to trimming and J lost 4 bases, with 10 bases between them. The DNA of the CDR3 is TGCAGTGCTAGATACGGGAGTCCAGATACGCAGTATTTT. It is translated as CSARYGSPDTQYF.

The chain has TRBV7-6 and TRBJ2-1, with D unresolved. Looked up from germline, CDR1 is SGHVS and CDR2 is FNYEAQ. Trimming cost V 1 base and J 6 bases, with 10 bases left between them. This CDR3 comprises 14 residues. The CDR3 region has the DNA TGTGCCAGCAGCTTAGAGTCGTCAATCAATGAGCAGTTCTTC. This codes for CASSLESSINEQFF.

This clonotype was seen a few times. This chain uses TRBV30 with TRBJ2-5, with D unresolved. The CDR3 is 14 residues long. V shed 0 bases and J shed 1 base, with 9 bases lying between them. CDR1 is GTSNPN, CDR2 SVGIG, per germline (reference sequence). Here the CDR3 DNA reads TGTGCCTGGAGTGTCGGTCATGCCCAAGAGACCCAGTACTTC. As protein: CAWSVGHAQETQYF.

The chain joins TRBV20-1 to TRBJ2-5; 8 nucleotides line up with TRBD2. The CDR3 length is 18 residues. The junction had 17 bases not matched to a gene; V was cut back by 0 bases and J by 5 bases. Germline loops: CDR1 DFQATT, CDR2 SNEGSKA (reference sequence). CDR3 protein: CSARDTFNAGGLEETQYF. CDR3 bases: TGCAGTGCTAGAGATACTTTTAATGCGGGGGGACTAGAGGAGACCCAGTACTTC.

The genes are TRBV6-2 or TRBV6-3 and TRBJ1-5; maybe TRBD1 (5 bases). The V and J ends lost 2 bases and 0 bases respectively, with 14 bases between them. This CDR3 has 17 amino acids. Germline V gives CDR1 MNHEY, CDR2 SVGEGT. CDR3 protein: CASSYRGRALSNQPQHF. The CDR3 nucleotides read TGTGCCAGCAGTTACCGGGGCCGTGCCCTTAGCAATCAGCCCCAGCATTTT.

This clonotype has only a few counts. The chain carries TRBV6-2 or TRBV6-3 and TRBJ1-2, with D possibly matching TRBD1 (5 bases). V shed 6 bases and J shed 5 bases, with 10 bases lying between them. The CDR3 is made up of 12 amino acids. Germline V lookup: CDR1 MNHEY, CDR2 SVGEGT. This CDR3 is CASRDKRYGYTF. The CDR3 DNA reads as TGTGCCAGCAGGGACAAGCGGTATGGCTACACCTTC.

The chain uses TRBV19 and TRBJ1-6; tentative D call: TRBD1 (6 bases). This CDR3 contains 15 residues. The V end was cut by 5 bases, the J end by 10 bases, with 18 bases between. Germline V gene data show CDR1 as LNHDA and CDR2 as SQIVND (reference sequence). CDR3: CASSVGQGIRSPLHF. For the CDR3, the DNA is TGTGCCAGTAGTGTTGGTCAGGGGATAAGGTCACCCCTCCACTTT.

The V gene is TRBV29-1, the J gene TRBJ2-7; TRBD2 is a possible D gene (6 bases). The germline gives CDR1 SQVTM, CDR2 ANQGSEA. This CDR3 has 11 amino acids. The V and J ends lost 4 bases and 4 bases respectively, with 8 bases between them. DNA of the CDR3: TGCAGCGTTGGTCTAGCGTACGAGCAGTACTTC. It encodes CSVGLAYEQYF.

This clonotype was seen a single time. The chain links TRBV24-1 to TRBJ2-1, with 14 bases identical to TRBD2. The CDR3 length is 18 residues. Germline CDR1 KGHDR, CDR2 SFDVKD. V lost 11 bases, J lost 2 bases, and 13 bases stayed unmatched. CDR3 loop: CAITGGLAGVHTYNEQFF. The CDR3 nucleotides are TGTGCCATCACCGGGGGACTAGCGGGAGTACATACCTACAATGAGCAGTTCTTC.

This clonotype was counted a few times. Its ends do not fully match the called genes, so a read error is possible. The V call is TRBV20-1, the J call TRBJ2-1; D uncertain. CDR3 length: 16 residues. Germline V gives CDR1 DFQATT, CDR2 SNEGSKA (reference sequence). CDR3 sequence: CSARAVVATGINEQFF. The CDR3 DNA is TGCAGTGCCAGAGCCGTAGTGGCGACCGGTATCAATGAGCAGTTCTTC.

The genes are TRBV21-1 and TRBJ2-1; the table's D call, TRBD2, has no DNA check behind it. TRBV21-1 is an annotated pseudogene. This CDR3 region has 16 residues. CDR3 bases: TGTGCCAGCAGCAAAGTCCAGCGGGTGGGGGACGATGAGCAGTTCTTC. Translating gives CASSKVQRVGDDEQFF.

This clonotype came up a few times. The chain combines TRBV19 with TRBJ2-2; D possibly corresponds to TRBD2 (7 bases). CDR3 length: 15 residues. Trimming pared 3 bases from V and 4 bases from J, leaving 12 bases between. CDR1 and CDR2 from the germline V gene are LNHDA and SQIVND (reference sequence). CDR3 residues: CASSIPGGATGELFF. Here the CDR3 DNA reads TGTGCCAGTAGTATCCCTGGGGGGGCCACCGGGGAGCTGTTTTTT.

V and J are TRBV30 and TRBJ1-3, with 9 bases lining up with TRBD1. This CDR3 comprises 15 residues. With 4 bases clipped from V and 9 bases from J, the junction kept 13 bases outside the gene matches. Germline loops: CDR1 GTSNPN, CDR2 SVGIG (reference sequence). The CDR3 DNA reads as TGTGCCTGGACACTACTCGGACAGGGGCGCCCCACCATATATTTT. Translated, it gives CAWTLLGQGRPTIYF.

This clonotype was observed a handful of times. The chain combines TRBV6-1 with TRBJ1-2, with 8 bases lining up with TRBD1. V gave up 5 bases and J gave up 2 bases; unmatched junction bases: 7. This CDR3 has 15 amino acids. CDR1 MNHNS and CDR2 SASEGT come from the germline V gene. The CDR3, as DNA: TGTGCCAGCAGTCGAGGACAGGGTGCAAACTATGGCTACACCTTC. As protein: CASSRGQGANYGYTF.

The chain recombines TRBV20-1 with TRBJ1-2; 8 bases map to TRBD1. With V trimmed by 0 bases and J by 8 bases, 5 bases remained unmatched. The CDR3 is 13 residues long. In germline, CDR1 is DFQATT, CDR2 SNEGSKA (reference sequence). CDR3 amino acids: CSARDQGAEGYTF. CDR3 nucleotide sequence: TGCAGTGCTAGAGATCAGGGGGCTGAAGGCTACACCTTC.

V usage is TRBV6-2 or TRBV6-3 and J usage is TRBJ1-5; 8 bases are a match to TRBD1. CDR3 length: 13 amino acids. In germline, CDR1 is MNHEY, CDR2 SVGEGT. The V gene end was trimmed by 7 bases and the J gene end by 5 bases; junction bases not matched to a gene: 4. For the CDR3, the DNA is TGTGCCAGCAAGGACAGGGACGATCAGCCCCAGCATTTT. Residues: CASKDRDDQPQHF.

J is TRBJ2-7 and V is TRBV12-3 or TRBV12-4, with a weak D call TRBD2 (5 bases). V dropped 6 bases and J dropped 1 base, with 10 bases sitting between them. This CDR3 has 13 amino acids. The CDR3 DNA sequence: TGTGCCAGCAGCATCGGGGTTTCCTACGAGCAGTACTTC. This encodes CASSIGVSYEQYF.

The rearrangement links TRBV6-4 to TRBJ2-3; D is unresolved. The germline CDR1 and CDR2 sequences are MRHNA and SNTAGT. V lost 0 bases and J lost 4, with 8 bases in between. The CDR3 length is 14 residues. The DNA of the CDR3 is TGTGCCAGCAGTGACTCGAACAGCCCAGATACGCAGTATTTT. As protein: CASSDSNSPDTQYF.

This clonotype was counted between two and nine times. The V and J genes are TRBV20-1 and TRBJ1-5, with D perhaps matching TRBD1 (5 bases). Germline V gene data show CDR1 as DFQATT and CDR2 as SNEGSKA (reference sequence). V was pared by 6 bases and J by 7 bases, with 16 bases between. The CDR3 runs to 13 residues. The CDR3 reads CSAGGGIKQPQHF. CDR3 DNA sequence: TGCAGTGCGGGCGGGGGGATTAAACAGCCCCAGCATTTT.

In its sample, this clonotype was seen once. V gene TRBV29-1 combines with J gene TRBJ2-3, with 8 bases fitting TRBD1. V trimming: 5 bases; J trimming: 4 bases; junction bases outside the gene matches: 5. In germline, CDR1 is SQVTM, CDR2 ANQGSEA. The CDR3 sequence is 13 residues long. CDR3 bases: TGCAGCGTTAGACAGGGGACGGCAGATACGCAGTATTTT. This sequence encodes CSVRQGTADTQYF.

This clonotype has just one count. This chain uses TRBV10-3 with TRBJ2-1; 8 bases agree with TRBD2. The trim removed 10 bases at V and 6 bases at J, leaving 14 bases unmatched. The CDR3 totals 15 residues. Germline V gives CDR1 ENHRY, CDR2 SYGVKD. CDR3 region: CATRTEAGVGNEQFF. The CDR3 nucleotides read TGTGCCACCAGAACGGAAGCGGGAGTAGGCAATGAGCAGTTCTTC.